Only a few counts were recorded for the clone carrying this TCR beta chain. What it binds is unknown. Investigators reverse transcribed all isolated RNA, so they sequenced expressed TCRB transcripts. Only in-frame clones appear in the TCRdb table, and some are missing; sequencing was by immunoSEQ multiplex PCR. The sample records some 220,000 clones, 9.5% to 13% being singletons. The V segment lost 6 bases and the J segment 3 bases; nucleotides outside the gene matches: 8. The CDR3 consists of 15 residues. The germline V gene has CDR1 MNHNY and CDR2 SVGAGI (reference sequence). This record belongs to a study of beta chain features in type 1 diabetes. The overall study: Age, gender and cell yields were alike across patients and healthy donors.

Findings of the study overall: A potential PCR bias toward shorter templates would be equal in patient and control samples.

V is TRBV6-6 and J is TRBJ2-7, with TRBD2 matching over 10 bases. The receptor was isolated from a man aged 18-30 years in good health. Sequencing input: central memory CD4+ T cells from blood. CDR3: CASSPSGRGDYEQYF. In DNA form, the CDR3 reads TGTGCCAGCAGCCCAAGCGGGAGGGGGGACTACGAGCAGTACTTC.